This record looks at one T cell receptor beta chain sequence and its context. The antigen is not known. PCR amplification relied on 60 Vbeta primers (plus 13 Jbeta primers). Profiled with immunoSEQ multiplex PCR; TCRdb holds only in-frame clones, not every one. Of roughly 150,000 clones in the sample, roughly 70% are singletons; the top ten hold about 4.1%. The data originate from a study of cytomegalovirus exposure and HLA in healthy donors. Study as a whole: In a previous analysis, about 100 million unique TCR beta sequences were found from 150 million to 200 million T cells.

Study-wide results and caveats: Data from an earlier analysis indicated that most TCR beta V segments were productive either about 90% or about 30% of the time.

Each donor was healthy, and each was a bone marrow donor. Sequenced: PBMCs. The receptor's source is a man aged 55 to 70 in good health and CMV-seronegative.

As DNA, the CDR3 is TGTGCCAGCAGCTTTCCCGGGAAGAAGGAGACCCAGTACTTC. This sequence encodes CASSFPGKKETQYF. This chain joins TRBV5-4 and TRBJ2-5, with D perhaps matching TRBD2 (5 bases). The CDR3 runs 14 residues. Trimming pared 2 bases from V and 5 bases from J, leaving 13 bases between. The germline gives CDR1 SGHNT, CDR2 YYREEE (reference sequence). The complete variable domain, with remaining parts taken from reference TRBV5-4 and TRBJ2-5, reads ETGVTQSPTHLIKTRGQQVTLRCSSQSGHNTVSWYQQALGQGPQFIFQYYREEENGRGNFPPRFSGLQFPNYSSELNVNALELDDSALYLCASSFPGKKETQYFGPGTRLLVL.